Listed here is a single T cell receptor beta chain. This clonotype was counted ten times or more. The specificity of this receptor is unknown. No quality values exist for individual bases; no much larger clone is one base distant. V was cut back by 7 bases and J by 3 bases, leaving a gap of 9 bases between them. The CDR3 holds 12 amino acids from the cysteine to the phenylalanine. Only the CDR3 DNA stays, 36 bases, in frame from base 1. CDR1 MNHEY and CDR2 SVGAGI were looked up in the germline V gene. This entry belongs to a study of T cells in Graves' hyperthyroidism and ophthalmopathy (dated by TCRdb to 2018 to 2020). About the study as a whole: Peripheral blood samples were taken at the time of initial diagnosis, prior to any treatment. A discovery cohort of about 100 patients, approximately 45 with Graves' ophthalmopathy and 55 to 65 with stable Graves' hyperthyroidism, was used to find distinguishing TCR V-J signatures. Prospective prediction of ophthalmopathy was tested in an independent validation cohort consisting of some 20 hyperthyroidism patients and around 16 patients who later progressed to ophthalmopathy. For training and testing, the 100 or so patients in the discovery cohort were randomly divided in a 7:3 ratio. In addition, the study compared T-cell repertoires in thyroid tissue and in blood from several Graves' hyperthyroidism patients. After blood sampling, hyperthyroidism patients were treated with methimazole at a starting dose of 30 mg daily, and ophthalmopathy patients were treated with high-dose intravenous methylprednisolone. The paper reports TCR Vbeta CDR3 sequencing of over 120 peripheral blood samples: around 45 ophthalmopathy, fewer than 85 hyperthyroidism and about 17 progressor patients. Points the paper makes about the study in general: In cross-validation, a model built on a 13 V-J signature told ophthalmopathy apart from stable hyperthyroidism with about 90% sensitivity and about 81% specificity, and in testing the same model reached 80%/75%. During validation, the model predicted progression to ophthalmopathy a median of roughly 7.1 months ahead of onset, with almost 71% sensitivity and under 85% specificity. Blood samples also contained most of the expanded thyroid clonotypes (frequency above 0.001), which suggests that blood repertoires may reflect thyroid immune responses. No statistical method was used to fix the sample size in advance, and group allocation was not hidden from the investigators.

Moderately to severely active disease, a Clinical Activity Score of at least 3, a NOSPECS grade of at least 4, and a duration under 3 months were present in ophthalmopathy patients. Patients with uncontrolled infections, other autoimmune diseases, pregnancy or lactation were excluded. Clinical symptoms, serum thyroxine and TRAb, thyroid ultrasound, and orbital computed tomography formed the basis for the diagnoses. PBMCs were isolated from around 10 ml of fresh peripheral blood by Ficoll-Paque density gradient centrifugation. Total RNA was extracted using Trizol reagent, and RNA quality was assessed on an Agilent 2100 Bioanalyzer. The TCR beta CDR3 regions were amplified from the RNA transcripts. The first round of RT-PCR for the TCR CDR3 was performed with the HTBI primer set and the Qiagen OneStep RT-PCR kit. The libraries were constructed in a second round of multiplex PCR and then size-selected and purified. Paired-end sequencing of the libraries was performed with 100 bp reads on an Illumina HiSeq2000. Per the original workflow: SOAPnuke was used to process the raw data, throwing out any read that contained adapters or uncalled bases, had a mean Phred below 15, or lacked an exact constant-primer or identifier match. COPE v1.2.5 was used to merge high-quality paired reads, and clonotypes were defined as unique nucleotide sequences. MiTCR v1.1 was used to align clonotypes to the IMGT TRBV, TRBD and TRBJ reference segments. The analysis included only V-J combinations with a frequency above 0.0001, which together covered 99% to 99.2% of the repertoires. The TCS score was defined as F50 (clonal expansion) divided by E x V (chaos), with BLOSUM62-based TCRdist calculated between CDR3 peptides within each V-J. Welch's t-statistics and random forest reduced 450 to 600 V-J features to 13, which were used in a naive Bayes classifier (R e1071). The Morisita-Horn index was used to measure how similar the thyroid and blood repertoires were. TCRdb handled the public reads itself, with Q25 trimming in fastp and clone calling in MiXCR, and kept productive beta chains. Duplicate CDR3 protein sequences are folded into a single record with the most common DNA and genes. Clone size and V and J calls follow TCRdb, not the original study. For this sample there are 600,000 to 700,000 distinct CDR3 sequences; about 15% appear just once. The ten largest clones represent around 4.1% of the sample.

The sequence came from a woman aged 40 to 50 with Graves' ophthalmopathy. The sequence joins TRBV6-5 to TRBJ1-2; no confident D gene assignment can be made. Sequencing was performed on blood. The DNA sequence reads TGTGCCAGCAAAGGGCAAGACTATGGCTACACCTTC. It encodes CASKGQDYGYTF.